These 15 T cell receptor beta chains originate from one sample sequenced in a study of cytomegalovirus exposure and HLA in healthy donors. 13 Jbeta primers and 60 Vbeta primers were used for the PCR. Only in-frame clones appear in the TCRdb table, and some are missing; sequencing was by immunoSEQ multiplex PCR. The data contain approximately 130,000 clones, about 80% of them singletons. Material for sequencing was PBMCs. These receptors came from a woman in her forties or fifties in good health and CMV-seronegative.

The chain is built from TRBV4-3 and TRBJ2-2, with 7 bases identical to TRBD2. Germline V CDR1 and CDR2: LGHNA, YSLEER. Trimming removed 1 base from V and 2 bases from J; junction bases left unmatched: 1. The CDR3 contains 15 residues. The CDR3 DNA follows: TGCGCCAGCAGCCAAGGACTAGCAAACACCGGGGAGCTGTTTTTT. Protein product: CASSQGLANTGELFF.

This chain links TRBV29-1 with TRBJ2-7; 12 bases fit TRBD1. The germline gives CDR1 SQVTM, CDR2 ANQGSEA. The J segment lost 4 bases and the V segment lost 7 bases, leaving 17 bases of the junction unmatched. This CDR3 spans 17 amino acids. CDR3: CSGANPSPGQGAYEQYF. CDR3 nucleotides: TGCAGCGGCGCCAACCCCTCGCCGGGACAGGGGGCATACGAGCAGTACTTC.

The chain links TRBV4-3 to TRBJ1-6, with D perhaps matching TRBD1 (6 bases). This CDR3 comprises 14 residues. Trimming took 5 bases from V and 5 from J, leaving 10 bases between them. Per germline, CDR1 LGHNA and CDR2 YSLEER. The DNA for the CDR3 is TGCGCCAGCAGCGCCTGGACAGATAATTCACCCCTCCACTTT. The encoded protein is CASSAWTDNSPLHF.

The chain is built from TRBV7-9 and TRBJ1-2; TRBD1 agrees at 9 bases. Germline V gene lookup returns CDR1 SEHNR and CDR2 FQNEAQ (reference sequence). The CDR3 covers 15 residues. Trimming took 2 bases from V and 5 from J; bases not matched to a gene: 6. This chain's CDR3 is CASSLRLGTGYGYTF. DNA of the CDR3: TGTGCCAGCAGCTTACGGCTCGGGACAGGGTATGGCTACACCTTC.

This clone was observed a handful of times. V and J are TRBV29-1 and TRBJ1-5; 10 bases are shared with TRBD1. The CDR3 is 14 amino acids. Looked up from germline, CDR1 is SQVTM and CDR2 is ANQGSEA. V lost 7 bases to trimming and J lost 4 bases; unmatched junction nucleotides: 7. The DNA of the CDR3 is TGCAGCGCCTTGGGGACAGGGGCAAATCAGCCCCAGCATTTT. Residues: CSALGTGANQPQHF.

CDR3 in amino acids: CASKLEGREQYF. The CDR3 DNA follows: TGTGCCAGCAAACTGGAGGGCCGTGAGCAGTACTTC. The chain links TRBV7-9 to TRBJ2-7; a weak D match, TRBD2 (6 bases). The CDR3 is 12 residues long. The V and J ends lost 7 bases and 7 bases respectively, with 14 bases between them. Per germline, CDR1 SEHNR and CDR2 FQNEAQ (reference sequence). Supplemented by reference TRBV7-9 and TRBJ2-7, the full variable domain reads DTGVSQNPRHKITKRGQNVTFRCDPISEHNRLYWYRQTLGQGPEFLTYFQNEAQLEKSRLLSDRFSAERPKGSFSTLEIQRTEQGDSAMYLCASKLEGREQYFGPGTRLTVT.

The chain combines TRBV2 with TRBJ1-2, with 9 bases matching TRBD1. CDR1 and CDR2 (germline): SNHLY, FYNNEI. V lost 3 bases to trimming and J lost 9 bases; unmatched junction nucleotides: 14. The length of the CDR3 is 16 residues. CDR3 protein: CASSDIGQGWVSRYTF. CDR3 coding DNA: TGTGCCAGCAGTGATATAGGACAGGGGTGGGTATCCCGCTACACCTTC.

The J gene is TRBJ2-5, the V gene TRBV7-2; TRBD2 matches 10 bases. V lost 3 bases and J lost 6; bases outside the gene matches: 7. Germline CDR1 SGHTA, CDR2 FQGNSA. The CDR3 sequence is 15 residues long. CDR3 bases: TGTGCCAGCAGCTTGAACCCTAGCGGGAGTAAGACCCAGTACTTC. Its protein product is CASSLNPSGSKTQYF.

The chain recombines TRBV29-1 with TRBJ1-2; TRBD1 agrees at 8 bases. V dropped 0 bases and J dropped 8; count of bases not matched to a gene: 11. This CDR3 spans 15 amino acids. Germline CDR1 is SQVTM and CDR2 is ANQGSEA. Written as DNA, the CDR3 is TGCAGCGTTGAAGAGGGGGAGCGGACAGGGTGCGGCTACACCTTC. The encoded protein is CSVEEGERTGCGYTF.

The CDR3 DNA follows: TGTGCCAGCAACGGACAGGGGGCTTCCTACGAGCAGTACGTC. This sequence encodes CASNGQGASYEQYV. The chain carries TRBV6-1 and TRBJ2-7; 11 bases map to TRBD1. Germline CDR1 MNHNS, CDR2 SASEGT. CDR3 length: 14 residues. V gave up 7 bases and J gave up 1 base; unmatched junction bases: 3.

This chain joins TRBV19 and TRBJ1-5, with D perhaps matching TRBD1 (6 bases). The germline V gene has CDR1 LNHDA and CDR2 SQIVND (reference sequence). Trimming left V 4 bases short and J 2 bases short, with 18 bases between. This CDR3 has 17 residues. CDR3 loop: CASSTRWGGEGNQPQHF. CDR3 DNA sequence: TGTGCCAGTAGTACTCGGTGGGGGGGCGAGGGCAATCAGCCCCAGCATTTT.

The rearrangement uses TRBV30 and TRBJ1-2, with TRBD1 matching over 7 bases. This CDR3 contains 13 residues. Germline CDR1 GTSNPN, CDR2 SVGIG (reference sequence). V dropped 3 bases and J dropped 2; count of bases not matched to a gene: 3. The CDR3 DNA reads TGTGCCTGGAGAAGGACAGGAAACTATGGCTACACCTTC. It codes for CAWRRTGNYGYTF.

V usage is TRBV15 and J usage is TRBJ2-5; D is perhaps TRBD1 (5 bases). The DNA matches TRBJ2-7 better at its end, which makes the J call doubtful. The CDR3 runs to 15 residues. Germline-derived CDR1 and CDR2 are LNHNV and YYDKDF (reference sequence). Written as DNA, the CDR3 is TGTGCCACCAGCAGTCAGGGCCAGAGCTCCTACGAGCAGTACTTC. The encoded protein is CATSSQGQSSYEQYF.

The CDR3 DNA is TGTGCCAGCAGCGTCCTAGGACAGAGCTCTGGAAACACCATATATTTT. Translation: CASSVLGQSSGNTIYF. V gene TRBV9 combines with J gene TRBJ1-3; maybe TRBD1 (6 bases). V was trimmed by 2 bases and J by 0 bases, leaving 12 bases between them. The CDR3 sequence is 16 residues long. Germline assignment: CDR1 SGDLS and CDR2 YYNGEE.

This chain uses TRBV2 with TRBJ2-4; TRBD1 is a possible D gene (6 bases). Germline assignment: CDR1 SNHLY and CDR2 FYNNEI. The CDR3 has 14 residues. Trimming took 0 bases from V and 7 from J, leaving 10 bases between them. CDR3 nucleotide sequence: TGTGCCAGCAGTGAAGCGGACAGCTCTAACATTCAGTACTTC. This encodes CASSEADSSNIQYF.